The sequence of this T cell receptor (beta chain) was determined in a study of cytomegalovirus exposure and HLA in healthy donors. In regard to this clone: The antigen is undetermined.

The PCR had 60 Vbeta and 13 Jbeta primers. TCRdb's table, derived via immunoSEQ multiplex PCR, lists solely in-frame clones and lacks some. The sample yields approximately 100,000 clones, about 70% seen once. Study-wide findings and caveats: Productive rates of about 87% or about 30% were seen for most TCR beta V segments in an earlier analysis.

CDR1 is GTSNPN and CDR2 is SVGIG in the germline V gene (reference sequence). This CDR3 is built from 15 residues. The germline V and J ends were trimmed by 1 base and 5 bases, with 17 bases remaining between them. The clonotype comes from a boy aged 5-17 years in good health and CMV-seronegative. The sample comprised PBMCs. This sequence joins TRBV30 and TRBJ1-1; tentative D call: TRBD1 (6 bases). The CDR3 region is CAWSGRALQGTEAFF. CDR3 nucleotide sequence: TGTGCCTGGAGTGGTAGGGCACTCCAGGGGACTGAAGCTTTCTTT.